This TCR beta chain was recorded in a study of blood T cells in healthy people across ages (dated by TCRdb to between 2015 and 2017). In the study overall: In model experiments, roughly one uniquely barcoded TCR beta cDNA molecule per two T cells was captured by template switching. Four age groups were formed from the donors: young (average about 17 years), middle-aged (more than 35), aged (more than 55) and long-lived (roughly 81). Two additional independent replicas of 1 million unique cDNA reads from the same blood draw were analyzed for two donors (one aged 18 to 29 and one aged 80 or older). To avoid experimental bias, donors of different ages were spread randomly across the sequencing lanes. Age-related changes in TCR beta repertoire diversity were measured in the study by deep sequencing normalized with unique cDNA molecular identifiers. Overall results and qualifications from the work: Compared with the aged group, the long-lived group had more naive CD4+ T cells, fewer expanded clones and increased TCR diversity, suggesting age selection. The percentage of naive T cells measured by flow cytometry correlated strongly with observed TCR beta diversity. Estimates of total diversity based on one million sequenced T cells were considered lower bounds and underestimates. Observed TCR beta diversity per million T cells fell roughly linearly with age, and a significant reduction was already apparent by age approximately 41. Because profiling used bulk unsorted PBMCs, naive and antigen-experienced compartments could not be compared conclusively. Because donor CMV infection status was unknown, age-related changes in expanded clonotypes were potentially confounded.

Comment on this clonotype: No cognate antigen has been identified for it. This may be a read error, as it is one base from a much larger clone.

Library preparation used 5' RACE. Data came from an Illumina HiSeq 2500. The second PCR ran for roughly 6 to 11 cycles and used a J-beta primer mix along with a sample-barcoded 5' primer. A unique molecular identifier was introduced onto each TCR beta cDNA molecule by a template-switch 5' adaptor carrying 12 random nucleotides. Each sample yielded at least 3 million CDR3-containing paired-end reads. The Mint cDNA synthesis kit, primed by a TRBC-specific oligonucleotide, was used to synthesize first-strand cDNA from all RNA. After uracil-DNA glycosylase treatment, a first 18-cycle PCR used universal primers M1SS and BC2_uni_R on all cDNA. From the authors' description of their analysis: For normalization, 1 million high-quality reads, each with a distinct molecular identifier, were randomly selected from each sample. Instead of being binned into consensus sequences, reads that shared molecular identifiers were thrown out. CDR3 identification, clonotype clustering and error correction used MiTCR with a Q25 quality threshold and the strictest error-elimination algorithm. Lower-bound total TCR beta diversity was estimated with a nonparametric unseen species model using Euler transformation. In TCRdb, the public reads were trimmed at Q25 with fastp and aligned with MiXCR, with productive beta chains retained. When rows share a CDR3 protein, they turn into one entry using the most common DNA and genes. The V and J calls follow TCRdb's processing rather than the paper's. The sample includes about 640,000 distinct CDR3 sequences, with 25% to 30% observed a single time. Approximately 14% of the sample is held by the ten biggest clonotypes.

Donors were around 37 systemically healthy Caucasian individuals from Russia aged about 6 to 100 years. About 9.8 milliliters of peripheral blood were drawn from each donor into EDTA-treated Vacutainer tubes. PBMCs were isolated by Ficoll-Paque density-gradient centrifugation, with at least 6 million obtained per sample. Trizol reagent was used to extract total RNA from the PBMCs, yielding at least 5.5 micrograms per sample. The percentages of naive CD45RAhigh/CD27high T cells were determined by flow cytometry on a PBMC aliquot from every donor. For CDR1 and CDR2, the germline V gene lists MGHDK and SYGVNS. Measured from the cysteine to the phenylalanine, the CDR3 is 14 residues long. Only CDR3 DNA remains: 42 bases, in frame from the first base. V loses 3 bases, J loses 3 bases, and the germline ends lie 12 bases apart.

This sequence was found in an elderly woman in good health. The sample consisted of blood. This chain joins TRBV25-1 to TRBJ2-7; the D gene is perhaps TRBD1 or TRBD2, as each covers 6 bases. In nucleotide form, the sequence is TGTGCCAGCAGTGAGGGGGGCAGGTTCTACGAGCAGTACTTC. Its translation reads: CASSEGGRFYEQYF.